Listed here are 18 T cell receptor beta chains from one sample, sequenced in a study of T cells in Graves' hyperthyroidism and ophthalmopathy. Researchers amplified the TCR beta CDR3 regions from RNA transcripts. First-round RT-PCR with HTBI primers amplified the TCR CDR3 region. Using its own MiXCR run on the multiplex PCR reads, TCRdb lists one record per CDR3 protein. The table lists over 700,000 distinct CDR3 sequences, roughly a sixth of them singletons, with over 15% in the top ten. The sequencing sample was made of blood. The source of these receptors is a woman in her forties or fifties with Graves' hyperthyroidism that later progressed to Graves' ophthalmopathy.

This clonotype was seen repeatedly, ten times or more. The chain uses TRBV27 and TRBJ2-7, with a tentative D call TRBD1 (6 bases). The CDR3 runs to 15 residues. The germline gives CDR1 MNHEY, CDR2 SMNVEV (reference sequence). The ends were cut back, 0 bases at V and 6 bases at J, with 15 bases in the middle. CDR3 loop: CASSLSSGTPFEQYF. In DNA, the CDR3 is TGTGCCAGCAGTTTATCCTCCGGGACACCCTTCGAGCAGTACTTC.

The genes are TRBV7-9 and TRBJ1-2; D remains unclear. Germline CDR1 is SEHNR and CDR2 is FQNEAQ (reference sequence). V shed 5 bases and J shed 3 bases, with 4 bases lying between them. This CDR3 is 11 amino acids long. The CDR3 region is CASSTDYGYTF. The CDR3 bases are TGTGCCAGCAGCACAGACTATGGCTACACCTTC.

This clonotype was seen ten or more times. The CDR3, as DNA: TGCAGTGCTAGGGACAGGGTCGGCACTGAAGCTTTCTTT. Protein sequence: CSARDRVGTEAFF. The V gene is TRBV20-1, the J gene TRBJ1-1, with TRBD1 matching 8 bases. Germline CDR1 and CDR2: DFQATT and SNEGSKA (reference sequence). The CDR3 length is 13 residues. The V segment lost 3 bases and the J segment 4 bases; nucleotides outside the gene matches: 4.

The gene calls are TRBV6-1 and TRBJ1-1; 7 bases match TRBD1. From germline, CDR1 is MNHNS and CDR2 SASEGT. The CDR3 has 13 residues. The ends lost 2 bases at V and 11 bases at J; junction bases unmatched: 8. CDR3 sequence (DNA): TGTGCCAGCAGTGAATCAGGCAGGGGGTGGGCTTTCTTT. Protein product: CASSESGRGWAFF.

V and J are TRBV5-1 and TRBJ2-2, with unresolved D. The V and J ends lost 0 bases and 9 bases respectively, with 9 bases between them. The germline CDR1 and CDR2 sequences are SGHRS and YFSETQ. The CDR3 loop spans 13 amino acids. The CDR3 DNA is TGCGCCAGCAGCTTGGCTGTTTCCCGGGAGCTGTTTTTT. Protein: CASSLAVSRELFF.

In this sample, this clonotype turned up a few times. The chain recombines TRBV10-3 with TRBJ2-3; 7 bases map to TRBD2. This CDR3 is 17 amino acids long. J gave up 3 bases and V 8 bases, and 17 bases lay outside the gene matches. The germline gives CDR1 ENHRY, CDR2 SYGVKD. CDR3 coding DNA: TGTGCCATCCGGAAGGGCGCCGGCGGGAGTGGGACAGATACGCAGTATTTT. Translating gives CAIRKGAGGSGTDTQYF.

This clonotype was seen ten or more times. This chain links TRBV7-2 with TRBJ2-3; TRBD2 matches 7 bases. CDR3 size: 14 residues. Per the germline V gene, CDR1 is SGHTA and CDR2 is FQGNSA. V trimming: 2 bases; J trimming: 4 bases; junction bases outside the gene matches: 3. The CDR3 protein is CASSLIAGADTQYF. CDR3 nucleotide sequence: TGTGCCAGCAGCTTAATAGCGGGCGCAGATACGCAGTATTTT.

This clonotype was seen just once. CDR3 in amino acids: CASSLYQGVNSPLHF. The CDR3 nucleotides read TGTGCCAGCAGCTTGTACCAGGGGGTTAATTCACCCCTCCACTTT. The chain uses TRBV5-5 and TRBJ1-6; 7 bases are a match to TRBD1. The CDR3 length is 15 residues. Germline V gene sequence: CDR1 SGHKS, CDR2 YYEKEE (reference sequence). Losses at the gene ends were 1 base for V and 6 bases for J; bases not matched to a gene: 4.

This clonotype was counted only a few times. This chain uses TRBV13 with TRBJ2-7; TRBD2 aligns across 12 bases. CDR1 is PRHDT and CDR2 is FYEKMQ in the germline V gene (reference sequence). CDR3 length equals 15 residues. Unmatched junction bases numbered 7, after V lost 5 bases and J lost 5 bases. CDR3 DNA: TGTGCCAGCAGCCGGAGACTAGCGGGGGACCACGAGCAGTACTTC. Translation gives CASSRRLAGDHEQYF.

This clonotype has at least ten counts. The CDR3 here is CASSLDGHKNTEAFF. The CDR3 DNA reads TGTGCCAGCAGCTTAGATGGACACAAGAACACTGAAGCTTTCTTT. The V and J genes are TRBV7-9 and TRBJ1-1; D possibly corresponds to TRBD1 (5 bases). In germline, CDR1 is SEHNR, CDR2 FQNEAQ (reference sequence). This CDR3 has 15 amino acids. Trimming pared 1 base from V and 1 base from J, leaving 10 bases between.

This clonotype was detected many times. The chain joins TRBV12-3 or TRBV12-4 to TRBJ1-1; 10 positions agree with TRBD1. The V segment lost 8 bases and the J segment 9 bases; nucleotides outside the gene matches: 15. The CDR3 runs to 15 residues. This CDR3 is CASRQTGTGASKAFF. The CDR3 nucleotides read TGTGCCAGCCGTCAAACCGGGACAGGGGCCTCAAAAGCTTTCTTT.

This clonotype was observed a handful of times. V usage is TRBV20-1 and J usage is TRBJ1-5; 10 bases are a match to TRBD1. The CDR3 extends over 13 amino acids. Germline trimming cut 5 bases from V and 5 bases from J; bases unmatched to any gene: 3. Germline loops: CDR1 DFQATT, CDR2 SNEGSKA (reference sequence). The CDR3: CSAGTGADQPQHF. CDR3 nucleotide sequence: TGCAGTGCTGGGACAGGGGCGGATCAGCCCCAGCATTTT.

This clonotype was seen ten or more times. The chain carries TRBV20-1 and TRBJ1-1, with a weak D call TRBD1 (5 bases). This CDR3 has 14 amino acids. The germline V and J ends were trimmed by 6 bases and 0 bases, with 14 bases remaining between them. Germline lookup yields CDR1 DFQATT and CDR2 SNEGSKA (reference sequence). This CDR3 is CSALKGPLNTEAFF. For the CDR3, the DNA is TGCAGTGCCCTTAAGGGACCGCTGAACACTGAAGCTTTCTTT.

V gene TRBV24-1 combines with J gene TRBJ2-7; D unclear. Germline CDR1 and CDR2: KGHDR and SFDVKD. Between the trimmed V and J ends, which lost 0 bases and 4 bases, there was a span of 12 bases. There are 15 residues in the CDR3. The CDR3 reads CATSDLRPVVYEQYF. The CDR3 nucleotides read TGTGCCACCAGTGATTTGCGGCCGGTGGTGTACGAGCAGTACTTC.

The CDR3 loop reads CASSRGDLNTEAFF. In DNA form, the CDR3 reads TGTGCCAGCAGCAGGGGCGACCTGAACACTGAAGCTTTCTTT. This chain connects TRBV6-1 to TRBJ1-1; D is perhaps TRBD1 (6 bases). The CDR3 spans 14 residues. V lost 6 bases to trimming and J lost 0 bases, with 11 bases between them. Per germline, CDR1 MNHNS and CDR2 SASEGT.

CDR3 protein: CASSSPTRGGYTF. DNA of the CDR3: TGTGCCAGCAGCTCCCCGACCCGAGGCGGCTACACCTTC. V usage is TRBV7-2 and J usage is TRBJ1-2; no definite D call. The CDR3 sequence is 13 residues long. The V gene lost 4 bases and the J gene lost 8 bases, with 14 bases spanning the gap. The V gene's germline CDR1 is SGHTA and CDR2 FQGNSA.

This clonotype was seen ten or more times. The V call is TRBV27, the J call TRBJ1-1, with D maybe TRBD1 (5 bases). The V and J ends lost 6 bases and 7 bases respectively, with 9 bases between them. CDR1 MNHEY and CDR2 SMNVEV come from the germline V gene (reference sequence). The CDR3 sequence is 11 residues long. CDR3 amino acids: CASSDSIEAFF. CDR3 nucleotides: TGTGCCAGCAGCGACAGCATTGAAGCTTTCTTT.

Ten or more counts support this clonotype. The chain couples TRBV2 to TRBJ2-7, with D unresolved. Deletions cut 4 bases from V and 6 bases from J, with 7 bases between. Germline lookup yields CDR1 SNHLY and CDR2 FYNNEI. This CDR3 comprises 11 residues. The CDR3 sequence: CASSVMVEQYF. As DNA, the CDR3 is TGTGCCAGCAGTGTTATGGTCGAGCAGTACTTC.